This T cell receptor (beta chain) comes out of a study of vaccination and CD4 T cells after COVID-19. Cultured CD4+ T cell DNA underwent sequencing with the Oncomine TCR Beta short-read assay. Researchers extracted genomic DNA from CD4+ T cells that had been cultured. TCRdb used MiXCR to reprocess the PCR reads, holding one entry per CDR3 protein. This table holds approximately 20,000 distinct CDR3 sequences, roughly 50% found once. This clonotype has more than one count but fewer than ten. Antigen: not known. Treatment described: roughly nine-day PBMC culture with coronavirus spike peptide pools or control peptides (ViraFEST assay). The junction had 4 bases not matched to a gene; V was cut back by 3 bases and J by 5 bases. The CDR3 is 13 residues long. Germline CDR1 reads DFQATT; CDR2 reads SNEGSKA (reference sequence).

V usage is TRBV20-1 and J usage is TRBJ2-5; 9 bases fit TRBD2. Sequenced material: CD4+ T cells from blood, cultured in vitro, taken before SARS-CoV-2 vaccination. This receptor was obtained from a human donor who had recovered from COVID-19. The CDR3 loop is CSARVAGVETQYF. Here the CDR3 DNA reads TGCAGTGCTAGGGTAGCGGGGGTTGAGACCCAGTACTTC.